This entry lists 28 T cell receptor beta chains sequenced from one sample in a study of shared clonotypes between healthy human individuals. Produced via immunoSEQ multiplex PCR; TCRdb's table is partial and in-frame only. The table shows around 2.5 million clones, with 93% occurring only once. The sequencing input was naive CD4+ T cells from PBMCs. Stated subset: CD45RA+ positively selected. The receptors were sampled from a man between 18 and 29 years old in good health. Some clones in this sample may be carry-over from other donors' samples.

The rearrangement uses TRBV9 and TRBJ2-1; perhaps TRBD2 as D (6 bases). V lost 0 bases and J 3 bases, leaving 10 bases between the germline ends. Looked up from germline, CDR1 is SGDLS and CDR2 is YYNGEE. CDR3 size: 15 residues. CDR3 DNA: TGTGCCAGCAGCGTAGACGGAGGGGTCTACAATGAGCAGTTCTTC. Translated, it gives CASSVDGGVYNEQFF. Combining the CDR3 with reference TRBV9 and TRBJ2-1 gives the whole variable domain DSGVTQTPKHLITATGQRVTLRCSPRSGDLSVYWYQQSLDQGLQFLIQYYNGEERAKGNILERFSAQQFPDLHSELNLSSLELGDSALYFCASSVDGGVYNEQFFGPGTRLTVL.

This clone was seen a handful of times. This sample includes further DNA sequences coding for the same CDR3. The CDR3 nucleotides read TGCGCCAGCAGCTTGGTGACAGCTAACTATGGCTACACCTTC. It encodes CASSLVTANYGYTF. The chain carries TRBV5-1 and TRBJ1-2, with D maybe TRBD1 (5 bases). Per the germline V gene, CDR1 is SGHRS and CDR2 is YFSETQ. This CDR3 is 14 amino acids long. Trimming cost V 0 bases and J 0 bases, with 6 bases left between them.

This clone was detected once. This chain links TRBV28 with TRBJ2-7; unclear D gene. The germline V gene has CDR1 MDHEN and CDR2 SYDVKM. CDR3 length equals 13 residues. Trimming took 3 bases from V and 0 from J, leaving 6 bases between them. This CDR3 is CASSFTPSYEQYF. CDR3 nucleotides: TGTGCCAGCAGTTTCACCCCCTCCTACGAGCAGTACTTC.

This clone was seen more than once but under ten times. The chain links TRBV6-1 to TRBJ1-5; D possibly corresponds to TRBD1 (6 bases). The CDR3 is 13 amino acids. V lost 6 bases to trimming and J lost 10 bases, with 16 bases between them. Germline CDR1 is MNHNS and CDR2 is SASEGT. CDR3 protein: CASRRDTPGPQHF. The CDR3, as DNA: TGTGCCAGCAGACGGGACACCCCCGGACCCCAGCATTTT.

CDR3: CASSTRAAAYEQYF. CDR3 sequence (DNA): TGTGCCAGTAGTACCCGGGCGGCAGCCTACGAGCAGTACTTC. V is TRBV19 and J is TRBJ2-7; unclear D gene. The CDR3 length is 14 residues. Germline V gene sequence: CDR1 LNHDA, CDR2 SQIVND (reference sequence). The V end lost 4 bases, the J end lost 2 bases, and 12 bases lay between the germline ends.

The chain carries TRBV5-1 and TRBJ2-5, with unresolved D. Trimming cost V 4 bases and J 4 bases, with 8 bases left between them. The CDR3 runs 12 residues. Germline V gene data show CDR1 as SGHRS and CDR2 as YFSETQ. The CDR3 region is CASSVPPETQYF. The CDR3 DNA follows: TGCGCCAGCAGCGTTCCCCCAGAGACCCAGTACTTC.

The rearrangement joins TRBV19 to TRBJ1-2; 8 positions agree with TRBD1. CDR1 is LNHDA, CDR2 SQIVND, per germline (reference sequence). The CDR3 spans 16 residues. Trimming at V came to 5 bases and at J to 7 bases, leaving 15 bases not matched to a gene. The CDR3 nucleotides are TGTGCCAGTAGTCCGACCCAATATCAGGGGGCCCGTGGCTACACCTTC. Protein: CASSPTQYQGARGYTF.

The V call is TRBV5-1, the J call TRBJ2-7; 15 nucleotides match TRBD2. This CDR3 region has 16 residues. From germline, CDR1 is SGHRS and CDR2 YFSETQ. V was pared by 3 bases and J by 3 bases, with 4 bases of the junction left unmatched. CDR3 sequence reads: CASSWTSGRGGYEQYF. The CDR3 region has the DNA TGCGCCAGCAGCTGGACTAGCGGGAGGGGGGGCTACGAGCAGTACTTC.

This clone has only a few counts. This chain connects TRBV5-6 to TRBJ2-7, with D unresolved. V was cut by 2 bases and J by 0 bases, with 12 bases left in between. The CDR3 contains 15 residues. The germline CDR1 and CDR2 sequences are SGHDT and YYEEEE. CDR3 nucleotide sequence: TGTGCCAGCAGCTTTGGCCTATCGAGCTCCTACGAGCAGTACTTC. As protein: CASSFGLSSSYEQYF.

This chain joins TRBV5-1 and TRBJ1-3; TRBD1 matches at 8 bases. Germline assignment: CDR1 SGHRS and CDR2 YFSETQ. This CDR3 comprises 14 residues. V shed 3 bases and J 1 base; nucleotides not matched to a gene: 0. As DNA, the CDR3 is TGCGCCAGCAGCTGGACAGGGTCTGGAAACACCATATATTTT. This encodes CASSWTGSGNTIYF.

The rearrangement uses TRBV5-1 and TRBJ2-2, with D possibly being TRBD1 or TRBD2 (5 bases each). Germline-derived CDR1 and CDR2 are SGHRS and YFSETQ. The V gene lost 4 bases and the J gene lost 1 base, with 14 bases spanning the gap. The CDR3 is made up of 16 amino acids. The CDR3: CASSISGTQNTGELFF. The DNA of the CDR3 is TGCGCCAGCAGCATCTCCGGGACGCAGAACACCGGGGAGCTGTTTTTT.

The chain carries TRBV4-3 and TRBJ2-7; D tentatively reads TRBD1 or TRBD2 (6 bases each). Germline V gene data show CDR1 as LGHNA and CDR2 as YSLEER. CDR3 length: 14 amino acids. The germline V and J ends were trimmed by 1 base and 6 bases, with 13 bases remaining between them. CDR3 in amino acids: CASSQAGARPEQYF. In DNA, the CDR3 is TGCGCCAGCAGCCAAGCGGGGGCAAGGCCCGAGCAGTACTTC.

Only a few counts were recorded for this clone. The V gene is TRBV4-3, the J gene TRBJ1-1, with D possibly TRBD1 on 5 matching bases. CDR3 length: 13 residues. Trimming took off 2 bases at V and 3 bases at J, with 7 bases between the two ends. Germline V CDR1 and CDR2: LGHNA, YSLEER. The CDR3 sequence: CASSQRRDTEAFF. The CDR3 DNA sequence: TGCGCCAGCAGCCAACGCAGGGACACTGAAGCTTTCTTT.

This clone was observed a single time. The J gene is TRBJ1-1, the V gene TRBV28, with D unclear. Looked up from germline, CDR1 is MDHEN and CDR2 is SYDVKM. This CDR3 is built from 16 residues. Trimming shortened V by 4 bases and J by 0 bases, and 15 bases separated the two germline ends. CDR3 sequence reads: CASSWIPGTMNTEAFF. The CDR3 DNA sequence: TGTGCCAGCAGTTGGATACCAGGAACAATGAACACTGAAGCTTTCTTT.

This clone was detected once. The same CDR3 also results from other DNA sequences found in this sample. The chain recombines TRBV2 with TRBJ2-1, with D unclear. V was cut by 3 bases and J by 7 bases, with 4 bases left in between. Germline V gene lookup returns CDR1 SNHLY and CDR2 FYNNEI. CDR3 size: 11 residues. CDR3 protein: CASSEVNEQFF. The CDR3 nucleotides are TGTGCCAGCAGTGAGGTGAATGAGCAGTTCTTC.

The chain has TRBV7-9 and TRBJ2-5; 9 bases align to TRBD2. CDR1 is SEHNR, CDR2 FQNEAQ, per germline (reference sequence). With V trimmed by 5 bases and J by 4 bases, 8 bases remained unmatched. The CDR3 runs 15 residues. The CDR3 loop is CASSNSGRGPETQYF. In DNA, the CDR3 is TGTGCCAGCAGCAATAGCGGGAGAGGGCCAGAGACCCAGTACTTC.

V gene TRBV5-4 combines with J gene TRBJ1-2; D not certain. The germline V gene encodes CDR1 SGHNT and CDR2 YYREEE (reference sequence). This CDR3 has 14 residues. V was pared by 0 bases and J by 1 base, with 7 bases between. This chain's CDR3 is CASSLGALNYGYTF. The CDR3, as DNA: TGTGCCAGCAGCTTGGGGGCCCTTAACTATGGCTACACCTTC.

To note about this clone: The same CDR3 also results from other DNA sequences found in this sample. The CDR3 DNA sequence: TGTGCCAGCAGCTTGACCAGCGGATTATACAATGAGCAGTTCTTC. Translation gives CASSLTSGLYNEQFF. The rearrangement uses TRBV7-3 and TRBJ2-1; a weak D match, TRBD2 (5 bases). V lost 3 bases, J lost 4 bases, and 13 bases lay in between. Germline V gene lookup returns CDR1 SGHTA and CDR2 FQGTGA. CDR3 size: 15 residues.

The V call is TRBV6-5, the J call TRBJ2-5; the D is unclear. V was shortened by 5 bases and J by 5 bases, with 15 bases between the two germline ends. From germline, CDR1 is MNHEY and CDR2 SVGAGI. The CDR3 totals 14 residues. The CDR3 region is CASSRVGVGETQYF. The DNA for the CDR3 is TGTGCCAGCAGTCGAGTGGGCGTGGGGGAGACCCAGTACTTC.

The rearrangement joins TRBV5-8 to TRBJ1-5; D gene ambiguous. The CDR3 covers 16 residues. V lost 6 bases and J 0 bases, leaving 16 bases between the germline ends. Per the germline V gene, CDR1 is SGHTS and CDR2 is YDEGEE. The CDR3 coding sequence is TGTGCCAGCACCTTAGGAACTTGGGTTAGCAATCAGCCCCAGCATTTT. Amino acids: CASTLGTWVSNQPQHF.

V gene TRBV7-3 combines with J gene TRBJ2-1; D call uncertain. Looked up from germline, CDR1 is SGHTA and CDR2 is FQGTGA. The V gene lost 3 bases and the J gene lost 2 bases, with 14 bases spanning the gap. The CDR3 length is 16 residues. The chain's CDR3 is CASSLGGGGAYNEQFF. CDR3 DNA sequence: TGTGCCAGCAGCTTGGGTGGCGGCGGCGCCTACAATGAGCAGTTCTTC.

The chain employs TRBV6-5 and TRBJ1-5; D is undetermined. This CDR3 has 15 residues. Germline V gene data show CDR1 as MNHEY and CDR2 as SVGAGI. The ends were cut back, 0 bases at V and 0 bases at J, with 6 bases in the middle. CDR3 protein: CASSYSVSSNQPQHF. The CDR3 bases are TGTGCCAGCAGTTACTCCGTATCTAGCAATCAGCCCCAGCATTTT.

Note on this clone: Other DNA sequences from this sample encode an identical CDR3 as well. The chain carries TRBV5-1 and TRBJ2-7, with D uncertain. The CDR3 spans 15 residues. The ends were cut back, 0 bases at V and 0 bases at J, with 10 bases in the middle. CDR1 and CDR2 from the germline V gene are SGHRS and YFSETQ. The CDR3 region has the DNA TGCGCCAGCAGCTTGGGCGCCGGAAGCTCCTACGAGCAGTACTTC. Its protein is CASSLGAGSSYEQYF.

The rearrangement joins TRBV9 to TRBJ2-3, with TRBD2 as a possible D gene (6 bases). The CDR3 extends over 14 amino acids. Germline assignment: CDR1 SGDLS and CDR2 YYNGEE. Trimming left V 3 bases short and J 2 bases short, with 10 bases between. For the CDR3, the DNA is TGTGCCAGCAGCGGAATAGCGGCCACAGATACGCAGTATTTT. Protein: CASSGIAATDTQYF.

This clone was counted a single time. J is TRBJ2-1 and V is TRBV4-3; 10 positions agree with TRBD2. The length of the CDR3 is 16 residues. V dropped 1 base and J dropped 12; count of bases not matched to a gene: 12. The germline CDR1 and CDR2 sequences are LGHNA and YSLEER. CDR3 bases: TGCGCCAGCAGCCAAGCTCTCGCTAGCGGGAGCACACCGCAGTTCTTC. Translating it yields CASSQALASGSTPQFF.

This chain joins TRBV18 and TRBJ2-7; D is ambiguous. This CDR3 is built from 14 residues. V gave up 1 base and J gave up 7 bases, with 14 bases separating them. Germline V lookup: CDR1 KGHSH, CDR2 LQKENI. This CDR3 is CASSPLPAKGEQYF. CDR3 nucleotide sequence: TGTGCCAGCTCACCACTTCCAGCCAAAGGGGAGCAGTACTTC.

The V call is TRBV28, the J call TRBJ2-5, with TRBD2 matching 9 bases. V lost 2 bases and J lost 11; bases outside the gene matches: 9. This CDR3 contains 14 residues. The V gene's germline CDR1 is MDHEN and CDR2 SYDVKM. DNA for the CDR3: TGTGCCAGCAGTTTAGCGGGAGGGCCGCGAGAGCAGTACTTC. It codes for CASSLAGGPREQYF.

V gene TRBV25-1 combines with J gene TRBJ1-1, with 9 positions matching TRBD1. Germline-derived CDR1 and CDR2 are MGHDK and SYGVNS. The CDR3 sequence is 13 residues long. The V segment lost 6 bases and the J segment 10 bases; nucleotides outside the gene matches: 9. The CDR3 reads CASRGGTGRVAFF. The CDR3 DNA is TGTGCCAGCAGGGGAGGGACAGGGAGGGTAGCTTTCTTT.